These 20 T cell receptor beta chains were all obtained from the same sample, sequenced in a study of blood T cell repertoires in COVID-19. The data were produced by immunoSEQ multiplex PCR, yet TCRdb's version contains in-frame clones alone and is incomplete. This sample carries some 150,000 clones, approximately 89% of them seen once, and the ten largest clones take around 3.3%. The sample comprised peripheral blood. The receptors shown here come from a man between 70 and 80 years old with acute or convalescent COVID-19.

The J gene is TRBJ1-2, the V gene TRBV2, with D maybe TRBD1 (5 bases). The length of the CDR3 is 12 residues. Germline CDR1 SNHLY, CDR2 FYNNEI. Trimming left V 6 bases short and J 1 base short, with 6 bases between. CDR3 loop: CASRTDNYGYTF. The CDR3 nucleotides are TGTGCCAGCAGGACAGATAACTATGGCTACACCTTC. The whole variable domain, remainder taken from reference TRBV2 and TRBJ1-2, is EPEVTQTPSHQVTQMGQEVILRCVPISNHLYFYWYRQILGQKVEFLVSFYNNEISEKSEIFDDQFSVERPDGSNFTLKIRSTKLEDSAMYFCASRTDNYGYTFGSGTRLTVV.

This clone appeared a single time. The chain combines TRBV4-2 with TRBJ2-2; 10 bases align to TRBD2. This CDR3 has 16 amino acids. V was pared by 2 bases and J by 5 bases, with 5 bases of the junction left unmatched. Looked up from germline, CDR1 is LGHNA and CDR2 is YNFKEQ. In nucleotides, the CDR3 is TGTGCCAGCAGCCAATATGCTAGCGGGAGTACCGGGGAGCTGTTTTTT. This gives the protein CASSQYASGSTGELFF.

This rearrangement joins TRBV29-1 to TRBJ1-1, with 7 bases that match TRBD1. Germline values: CDR1 SQVTM, CDR2 ANQGSEA. V shed 7 bases, J shed 1 base, and the junction held 15 bases outside the gene matches. This CDR3 is 16 amino acids long. The CDR3 here is CSARGSQGERNTEAFF. CDR3 coding DNA: TGCAGCGCCCGAGGTTCCCAGGGGGAGCGGAACACTGAAGCTTTCTTT.

The chain employs TRBV19 and TRBJ2-7, with no clear D. CDR3 length: 14 residues. V lost 3 bases to trimming and J lost 3 bases, with 12 bases between them. CDR1 and CDR2 from the germline V gene are LNHDA and SQIVND (reference sequence). The CDR3 region is CASSITNTFYEQYF. CDR3 sequence (DNA): TGTGCCAGTAGTATCACGAACACCTTCTACGAGCAGTACTTC.

This chain links TRBV3-1 (or the pseudogene TRBV3-2) with TRBJ2-5; D gene unclear. V lost 4 bases and J lost 0, with 6 bases in between. This CDR3 has 13 residues. Germline V gene data show CDR1 as LGHDT and CDR2 as YNNKEL (reference sequence). In DNA, the CDR3 is TGTGCCAGCAGCCTCCGGGACCAAGAGACCCAGTACTTC. Its protein is CASSLRDQETQYF.

The J gene is TRBJ2-1, the V gene TRBV30; 13 nucleotides agree with TRBD2. V lost 5 bases to trimming and J lost 12 bases; unmatched junction nucleotides: 7. CDR1 is GTSNPN, CDR2 SVGIG, per germline (reference sequence). The CDR3 contains 13 residues. This CDR3 is CAWGLAGVLGQFF. The CDR3, as DNA: TGTGCCTGGGGACTAGCGGGGGTACTTGGGCAGTTCTTC.

This clone showed up just once. This chain links TRBV5-6 with TRBJ2-5; 7 bases match TRBD2. Germline V gene sequence: CDR1 SGHDT, CDR2 YYEEEE. With 0 bases clipped from V and 5 bases from J, the junction kept 7 bases outside the gene matches. The length of the CDR3 is 15 residues. Here the CDR3 DNA reads TGTGCCAGCAGCTTGGAGCGAGGGGAGGGGGAGACCCAGTACTTC. Translated, it gives CASSLERGEGETQYF.

This clone was detected only a few times. This chain links TRBV7-3 with TRBJ2-1; tentative D call: TRBD1 (8 bases). Germline-derived CDR1 and CDR2 are SGHTA and FQGTGA. V gave up 2 bases and J gave up 8 bases, with 19 bases separating them. CDR3 length: 16 amino acids. CDR3 protein: CASSLGSGEGQDEQFF. The CDR3 nucleotides are TGTGCCAGCAGCTTAGGGAGCGGGGAGGGACAGGATGAGCAGTTCTTC. The complete variable domain, with remaining parts taken from reference TRBV7-3 and TRBJ2-1, reads GAGVSQTPSNKVTEKGKYVELRCDPISGHTALYWYRQSLGQGPEFLIYFQGTGAADDSGLPNDRFFAVRPEGSVSTLKIQRTERGDSAVYLCASSLGSGEGQDEQFFGPGTRLTVL.

The chain carries TRBV15 and TRBJ2-7, with 7 bases identical to TRBD1. The CDR3 covers 12 residues. V lost 2 bases, J lost 9 bases, and 4 bases stayed unmatched. Germline assignment: CDR1 LNHNV and CDR2 YYDKDF (reference sequence). The CDR3 spells CATSRIGGGQYF. The CDR3 DNA follows: TGTGCCACCAGCAGAATAGGGGGCGGGCAGTACTTC. Using reference TRBV15 and TRBJ2-7 for the parts outside the CDR3, the full variable domain is DAMVIQNPRYQVTQFGKPVTLSCSQTLNHNVMYWYQQKSSQAPKLLFHYYDKDFNNEADTPDNFQSRRPNTSFCFLDIRSPGLGDTAMYLCATSRIGGGQYFGPGTRLTVT.

The genes are TRBV6-6 and TRBJ2-3; 8 nucleotides line up with TRBD2. This CDR3 region has 22 residues. Germline-derived CDR1 and CDR2 are MNHNY and SVGAGI (reference sequence). Trimming at V came to 5 bases and at J to 2 bases, leaving 27 bases not matched to a gene. CDR3 DNA sequence: TGTGCCAGCAGTCAGAAAGTCCACGGGACTAGTATACCAATATGTACCACAGATACGCAGTATTTT. Amino acids: CASSQKVHGTSIPICTTDTQYF.

CDR3 loop: CSGLGNEQFF. The CDR3 region has the DNA TGCAGTGGACTCGGGAATGAGCAGTTCTTC. The V gene is TRBV20-1, the J gene TRBJ2-1; D unclear. V lost 7 bases and J 7 bases, leaving 8 bases between the germline ends. Germline loops: CDR1 DFQATT, CDR2 SNEGSKA (reference sequence). CDR3 length: 10 residues.

The chain couples TRBV12-3 or TRBV12-4 to TRBJ1-1, with TRBD1 matching over 8 bases. With 5 bases clipped from V and 4 bases from J, the junction kept 3 bases outside the gene matches. This CDR3 is built from 13 residues. In nucleotides, the CDR3 is TGTGCCAGCAGTCAGGGGGCAAGCACTGAAGCTTTCTTT. Protein product: CASSQGASTEAFF.

This chain uses TRBV21-1 with TRBJ2-5; the table gives TRBD1 as D, unverified against the DNA. TRBV21-1 is classified as a pseudogene. The CDR3 is 16 residues long. The CDR3, as DNA: TGTGCCAGCAGCAATCAGAGGCAGGGGCTTCAAGAGACCCAGTACTTC. It yields the protein CASSNQRQGLQETQYF.

V is TRBV6-1 and J is TRBJ2-5, with D uncertain. With 1 base removed from V and 5 bases from J, the gap between germline ends came to 5 bases. Germline CDR1 and CDR2: MNHNS and SASEGT. The length of the CDR3 is 12 residues. Here the CDR3 reads CASSEVRETQYF. CDR3 in DNA: TGTGCCAGCAGTGAAGTACGGGAGACCCAGTACTTC.

V and J are TRBV24-1 and TRBJ2-7, with a weak D call TRBD2 (5 bases). The CDR3 is 12 residues long. Trimming removed 9 bases from V and 0 bases from J, with 8 bases in between. CDR1 KGHDR and CDR2 SFDVKD come from the germline V gene. As DNA, the CDR3 is TGTGCCACCTCCGAGGGCTCCTACGAGCAGTACTTC. It codes for CATSEGSYEQYF.

This clone was counted only a few times. This chain uses TRBV12-3 or TRBV12-4 with TRBJ1-2; possibly TRBD1 for D (5 bases). Trimming took 7 bases from V and 7 from J, leaving 13 bases between them. The CDR3 covers 12 residues. The chain's CDR3 is CASNQGLGGYTF. The DNA of the CDR3 is TGTGCCAGCAACCAGGGTCTGGGTGGCTACACCTTC.

The chain has TRBV19 and TRBJ1-5, with D hard to call. The CDR3 loop spans 13 amino acids. Germline V gene sequence: CDR1 LNHDA, CDR2 SQIVND (reference sequence). Trimming shortened V by 4 bases and J by 3 bases, and 7 bases separated the two germline ends. The CDR3: CASSRTLNQPQHF. The CDR3 DNA follows: TGTGCCAGTAGTAGGACTCTCAATCAGCCCCAGCATTTT.

A single count supports this clone. The rearrangement joins TRBV4-3 to TRBJ2-1; possible D gene TRBD1, 7 bases. Per germline, CDR1 LGHNA and CDR2 YSLEER. The V end was cut by 3 bases, the J end by 9 bases, with 15 bases between. CDR3 size: 14 residues. In DNA, the CDR3 is TGCGCCAGCAGCCAGCAGGGGGGTTCGAGTGAGCAGTTCTTC. Its translation is CASSQQGGSSEQFF.

V and J are TRBV6-5 and TRBJ1-2, with 10 bases that match TRBD1. This CDR3 is 15 amino acids long. From germline, CDR1 is MNHEY and CDR2 SVGAGI. The trim removed 5 bases at V and 6 bases at J, leaving 9 bases unmatched. The CDR3: CASSRDRGRDNGYTF. The CDR3 nucleotides are TGTGCCAGCAGTCGAGACAGGGGGCGTGATAATGGCTACACCTTC.

The genes are TRBV5-1 and TRBJ2-7, with 8 bases fitting TRBD1. Per germline, CDR1 SGHRS and CDR2 YFSETQ. Trimming cost V 2 bases and J 5 bases; bases outside gene matches: 9. The CDR3 runs to 15 residues. CDR3 sequence: CASSFWPGGRNEQYF. Here the CDR3 DNA reads TGCGCCAGCAGCTTCTGGCCAGGGGGCAGGAACGAGCAGTACTTC.